These T cell receptor beta chains were read from a single sample in a study of post-analysis software for immune sequencing data. Each CDR3 protein gets one entry after TCRdb re-called the PCR reads with MiXCR. The sample records approximately 730,000 distinct CDR3 sequences, more than 45% being singletons. The source material was blood. These TCRs come from a girl aged 5-17 years with multiple sclerosis. The conserved cysteine and the conserved F or W are not part of the CDR3 here. Clone size, where shown, is once, few, many, or a class for clones that have expanded.

j_gene | abundance | v_gene | CDR3aa
TRBJ1-1 | few | TRBV6-5 | ASRIKGGLNTEAF
TRBJ2-3 | . | TRBV20-1 | TTSGTSTDTQY
TRBJ2-7 | few | TRBV7-9 | ASSLPQGDEQY
TRBJ2-5 | few | TRBV27 | ASSLFPQGAQETQY
TRBJ2-5 | . | TRBV28 | ASRPSAWQETQY
TRBJ2-7 | . | TRBV7-2 | ASSKLAGGPPGEAQY
TRBJ1-2 | few | TRBV20-1 | SAREGWYGYT
TRBJ1-2 | few | TRBV25-1 | ASSEKGYGYT
TRBJ2-3 | . | TRBV7-9 | ASSSAAGGLTDTQY
TRBJ1-2 | . | TRBV7-2 | ASSLFAGGRYDYGYT
TRBJ1-2 | . | TRBV18 | ASSTRTGHYGYT
TRBJ2-4 | . | TRBV2 | ASSGGNIQY
TRBJ2-3 | . | TRBV20-1 | SARVGTSGRAQY
TRBJ2-7 | . | TRBV29-1 | SVRLAGGRREQY
TRBJ1-5 | . | TRBV19 | ASSISDQPQH
TRBJ2-5 | once | TRBV27 | ASSLSPTGAWETQY
TRBJ2-3 | few | TRBV4-1 | ASSQVEVWGVDAQY
TRBJ2-1 | once | TRBV20-1 | NASTGQFYNEQF
TRBJ2-7 | . | TRBV4-1 | ASSQGQGADEQY
TRBJ2-1 | few | TRBV24-1 | ASGTSAYNEQF
TRBJ1-1 | few | TRBV6-5 | ASTHGLTGANTEAF
TRBJ1-4 | few | TRBV12-3/TRBV12-4 | ASSPGTGYEKLF
TRBJ2-4 | . | TRBV24-1 | ATSATGDGDIQY
TRBJ2-5 | few | TRBV20-1 | SAFHPGSPLETQY
TRBJ2-5 | many | TRBV7-7 | APSGRNQETQY
TRBJ1-2 | few | TRBV28 | ASSLRTESLYGYT
TRBJ2-4 | . | TRBV20-1 | SARGVDTAKNIQY
TRBJ1-2 | few | TRBV14 | ASSPNRGNYGYT
TRBJ1-2 | . | TRBV5-1 | ASSLYGDYGYT
TRBJ1-2 | few | TRBV7-2 | ASSYHRQTGYGYT
TRBJ2-5 | . | TRBV7-2 | ASSLAGTNQETQY
TRBJ1-1 | once | TRBV9 | ASSVTGNRNTEAF
TRBJ2-1 | many | TRBV9 | ASSVGSYNEQF
TRBJ1-5 | . | TRBV5-6 | ASSVAGTSKYQPQH
TRBJ2-1 | . | TRBV6-1 | ASSKLLNEQF
TRBJ2-3 | . | TRBV5-1 | ASSPRHSGLASDLDTQY
TRBJ2-5 | . | TRBV12-3/TRBV12-4 | ASSLALGGGQY
TRBJ2-7 | . | TRBV20-1 | SARDLGSSYEQY
. | . | TRBV28 | ASSVTGGAETQY
TRBJ2-3 | few | TRBV5-1 | ASSLETSGRADGARGADTQY
TRBJ1-4 | . | TRBV4-3 | ASSQDGGQGYEKLF
TRBJ2-1 | few | TRBV7-6 | ASSLSGLDEQF
TRBJ2-7 | . | TRBV7-9 | ASSLGRGYDYEQY
TRBJ2-5 | few | TRBV15 | ATSSPGTEHQETQY
TRBJ2-3 | . | TRBV28 | ASSLRAGWTDTQY
TRBJ1-1 | . | TRBV5-1 | ASSTDFMNTEAF
TRBJ2-3 | . | TRBV28 | ASSFFLGGDTQY
TRBJ1-5 | . | TRBV6-2/TRBV6-3 | ASSYFGQPQH
TRBJ2-1 | . | TRBV10-3 | AISESGEGLNEQF
. | . | TRBV7-2 | ASSLEQGVGTQY
TRBJ2-5 | . | TRBV9 | ASSVGNLGEETQY
TRBJ2-5 | . | TRBV5-6 | ASRSRERERFQETQY